A selection of T cell receptor beta chains follows, all from one sample in a study of blood T cell repertoires in COVID-19. Generated by immunoSEQ multiplex PCR, the TCRdb table keeps only in-frame clones and is missing some. The sample shows 150,000 to 200,000 clones, roughly nine tenths of them seen only once. Specimen: peripheral blood. Receptor source: a man between 18 and 35 years old who had recovered from COVID-19. CDR3s include the opening cysteine and the closing phenylalanine or tryptophan. D genes are given only for firm matches. The size of a clone is reported for some rows only, either as once, few or many, or as a class for expanded clones.

clone_size: .
j_call: TRBJ2-7
v_call: TRBV6-2/TRBV6-3
d_call: TRBD2
cdr3_nt: TGTGCCAGCAGTACCCTGTGGACTAGCGGGTCCTCCTACGAGCAGTACTTC
cdr3_aa: CASSTLWTSGSSYEQYF

clone_size: .
j_call: TRBJ2-3
v_call: TRBV29-1
d_call: TRBD1
cdr3_nt: TGCAGCTTTTGGACAGGGAGCACAGATACGCAGTATTTT
cdr3_aa: CSFWTGSTDTQYF

clone_size: .
j_call: TRBJ1-1
v_call: TRBV2
d_call: .
cdr3_nt: TGTGCCAGCAGTGAATGGCCAGGGGCTGATGAAGCTTTCTTT
cdr3_aa: CASSEWPGADEAFF

clone_size: .
j_call: TRBJ1-1
v_call: TRBV2
d_call: .
cdr3_nt: TGTGCCAGCAGTGTCCAGAATCGGAACACTGAAGCTTTCTTT
cdr3_aa: CASSVQNRNTEAFF

clone_size: .
j_call: TRBJ2-1
v_call: TRBV5-6
d_call: TRBD2
cdr3_nt: TGTGCCAGCAGCTTTTTTTCGGGACTAGCGGAGCAGTTCTTC
cdr3_aa: CASSFFSGLAEQFF

clone_size: once
j_call: TRBJ2-7
v_call: TRBV5-5
d_call: TRBD1
cdr3_nt: TGTGCCAGCAGCTCCTGGACAGGGGACTTCTACGAGCAGTACTTC
cdr3_aa: CASSSWTGDFYEQYF

clone_size: .
j_call: TRBJ2-1
v_call: TRBV10-3
d_call: TRBD2
cdr3_nt: TGTGCCATCAGTAAAGTAGCGGGAGGGGCTGAGCAGTTCTTC
cdr3_aa: CAISKVAGGAEQFF

clone_size: .
j_call: TRBJ2-5
v_call: TRBV4-3
d_call: TRBD1
cdr3_nt: TGCGCCAGCAGCCAGGACAGGGGGCTAGAGACCCAGTACTTC
cdr3_aa: CASSQDRGLETQYF

clone_size: .
j_call: TRBJ2-7
v_call: TRBV4-3
d_call: .
cdr3_nt: TGCGCCAGCAGCCAATCAATCGGAGACGAGCAGTACTTC
cdr3_aa: CASSQSIGDEQYF

clone_size: .
j_call: TRBJ1-5
v_call: TRBV25-1
d_call: .
cdr3_nt: TGTGCCAGCAGTGGGACGGACTATAGCAATCAGCCCCAGCATTTT
cdr3_aa: CASSGTDYSNQPQHF

clone_size: .
j_call: TRBJ2-7
v_call: TRBV30
d_call: TRBD2
cdr3_nt: TGTGCCTGGAGTGCTGGCGGGGGGCTTTACGAGCAGTACTTC
cdr3_aa: CAWSAGGGLYEQYF

clone_size: once
j_call: TRBJ2-7
v_call: TRBV2
d_call: TRBD2
cdr3_nt: TGTGCCAGCAGTGAGCGGGGGGGATCAACCTACGAGCAGTACTTC
cdr3_aa: CASSERGGSTYEQYF

clone_size: .
j_call: TRBJ2-7
v_call: TRBV3-1/TRBV3-2
d_call: .
cdr3_nt: TGTGCCACTCAGGGTTCGGGTTACGAGCAGTACTTC
cdr3_aa: CATQGSGYEQYF

clone_size: .
j_call: TRBJ2-1
v_call: TRBV19
d_call: TRBD2
cdr3_nt: TGTGCCAGTAGTATAGTGGGGACTAGTGGGTATGAGCAGTTCTTC
cdr3_aa: CASSIVGTSGYEQFF

clone_size: .
j_call: TRBJ1-2
v_call: TRBV6-6
d_call: .
cdr3_nt: TGTGCCAGCGCTCTGAGGTCGGGCTATGGCTACACCTTC
cdr3_aa: CASALRSGYGYTF

clone_size: .
j_call: TRBJ2-7
v_call: TRBV6-1
d_call: TRBD2
cdr3_nt: TGTGCCAGCAGAATAGCGGGAGAGTACGAGCAGTACTTC
cdr3_aa: CASRIAGEYEQYF

clone_size: .
j_call: TRBJ2-2
v_call: TRBV11-2
d_call: .
cdr3_nt: TGTGCCAGCAGCCACGCTGGGGCTAAAAACACCGGGGAGCTGTTTTTT
cdr3_aa: CASSHAGAKNTGELFF

clone_size: .
j_call: TRBJ1-6
v_call: TRBV7-9
d_call: TRBD1
cdr3_nt: TGTGCCAGCAGCCGGGACAGGAGCTCCTATAATTCACCCCTCCACTTT
cdr3_aa: CASSRDRSSYNSPLHF

clone_size: few
j_call: TRBJ1-2
v_call: TRBV6-5
d_call: TRBD1
cdr3_nt: TGTGCCAGCAGTCCCGCGGGACAGCTAAACTATGGCTACACCTTC
cdr3_aa: CASSPAGQLNYGYTF

clone_size: .
j_call: TRBJ1-1
v_call: TRBV3-1/TRBV3-2
d_call: .
cdr3_nt: TGTGCCAGCAGCCAAGTGGGGGGGAGCACTGAAGCTTTCTTT
cdr3_aa: CASSQVGGSTEAFF

clone_size: .
j_call: TRBJ1-2
v_call: TRBV19
d_call: .
cdr3_nt: TGTGCCAGTAGTATAGGTCGTGGCTACACCTTC
cdr3_aa: CASSIGRGYTF

clone_size: .
j_call: TRBJ1-6
v_call: TRBV19
d_call: TRBD1
cdr3_nt: TGTGCCAGTAGTATAGTATCCGGGACAGGGAACTCACCCCTCCACTTT
cdr3_aa: CASSIVSGTGNSPLHF

clone_size: .
j_call: TRBJ2-5
v_call: TRBV10-3
d_call: .
cdr3_nt: TGTGCCACCGCATCTGGGGCAGGCGAAGAGACCCAGTACTTC
cdr3_aa: CATASGAGEETQYF

clone_size: few
j_call: TRBJ2-3
v_call: TRBV29-1
d_call: .
cdr3_nt: TGCATACTCTATAGCGGAACCAGCACAGATACGCAGTATTTT
cdr3_aa: CILYSGTSTDTQYF

clone_size: .
j_call: TRBJ2-3
v_call: TRBV6-5
d_call: TRBD2
cdr3_nt: TGTGCCAGCAGTTACCTCAGGTCGGGAGGTTTAGATACGCAGTATTTT
cdr3_aa: CASSYLRSGGLDTQYF

clone_size: many
j_call: TRBJ1-1
v_call: TRBV5-1
d_call: .
cdr3_nt: TGCGCCAGCAGCTTGGGAGGGCTTGGGGAGGCTTTCTTT
cdr3_aa: CASSLGGLGEAFF

clone_size: .
j_call: TRBJ1-2
v_call: TRBV28
d_call: .
cdr3_nt: TGTGCCAGCAACCGTTTCAGGGACTATGGCTACACCTTC
cdr3_aa: CASNRFRDYGYTF

clone_size: .
j_call: TRBJ1-1
v_call: TRBV4-2
d_call: .
cdr3_nt: TGTGCCAGCAGCCGCGATAGGACAGCCAACACTGAAGCTTTCTTT
cdr3_aa: CASSRDRTANTEAFF

clone_size: .
j_call: TRBJ2-7
v_call: TRBV30
d_call: .
cdr3_nt: TGTGCCTGGAGATCGGACAGCCCATACGAGCAGTACTTC
cdr3_aa: CAWRSDSPYEQYF

clone_size: .
j_call: TRBJ2-3
v_call: TRBV6-5
d_call: .
cdr3_nt: TGTGCCACCCAGGGGATGAGAGTGCAGTATTTT
cdr3_aa: CATQGMRVQYF

clone_size: .
j_call: TRBJ1-2
v_call: TRBV5-1
d_call: TRBD1
cdr3_nt: TGCGCCAGCAGCTTGAGGGACAGGGGACAGATCTACACCTTC
cdr3_aa: CASSLRDRGQIYTF

clone_size: once
j_call: TRBJ2-1
v_call: TRBV14
d_call: TRBD1
cdr3_nt: TGTGCCAGCAGCCATGCTACGAGACAGGGATTTTACAATGAGCAGTTCTTC
cdr3_aa: CASSHATRQGFYNEQFF

clone_size: .
j_call: TRBJ1-2
v_call: TRBV19
d_call: .
cdr3_nt: TGTGCCAGTAGTATGGTCCAGGTGGGCTATGGCTACACCTTC
cdr3_aa: CASSMVQVGYGYTF

clone_size: once
j_call: TRBJ2-7
v_call: TRBV6-5
d_call: TRBD1
cdr3_nt: TGTGCCAGCAGATCCGATAGACAGGGGGAGCACGAGCAGTACTTC
cdr3_aa: CASRSDRQGEHEQYF

clone_size: .
j_call: TRBJ2-4
v_call: TRBV9
d_call: TRBD2
cdr3_nt: TGTGCCAGCAGCCCCCATACTAGCGCCCAAAACATTCAGTACTTC
cdr3_aa: CASSPHTSAQNIQYF

clone_size: .
j_call: TRBJ1-2
v_call: TRBV6-1
d_call: TRBD1
cdr3_nt: TGTGCCAGCAGTAATCCGGGACAGGGGAACTATGGCTACACCTTC
cdr3_aa: CASSNPGQGNYGYTF

clone_size: .
j_call: TRBJ1-1
v_call: TRBV2
d_call: TRBD1
cdr3_nt: TGTGCCAGCATGAGGGGTACCGGGACAGGGATGAACACTGAAGCTTTCTTT
cdr3_aa: CASMRGTGTGMNTEAFF

clone_size: .
j_call: TRBJ1-2
v_call: TRBV6-5
d_call: .
cdr3_nt: TGTGCCAGCAGTAATCATCGACAGGACCTCTATGGCTACACCTTC
cdr3_aa: CASSNHRQDLYGYTF

clone_size: .
j_call: TRBJ1-2
v_call: TRBV18
d_call: TRBD1
cdr3_nt: TGTGCCAGCTCCCCAGACAGGGTAGCCTATGGCTACACCTTC
cdr3_aa: CASSPDRVAYGYTF

clone_size: .
j_call: TRBJ1-1
v_call: TRBV21-1
d_call: .
cdr3_nt: TGTGCCAGCAGCAAAGCCTCGGGACACCGACCGAGTGAAGCTTTCTTT
cdr3_aa: CASSKASGHRPSEAFF

clone_size: .
j_call: TRBJ2-4
v_call: TRBV29-1
d_call: .
cdr3_nt: TGCAGCGTCCAAGGTTTAGGGGCAAACATTCAGTACTTC
cdr3_aa: CSVQGLGANIQYF

clone_size: .
j_call: TRBJ2-2
v_call: TRBV7-2
d_call: .
cdr3_nt: TGTGCCAGCAGCTTTATCAGGGTGGCGACCGGGGAGCTGTTTTTT
cdr3_aa: CASSFIRVATGELFF

clone_size: .
j_call: TRBJ2-1
v_call: TRBV19
d_call: TRBD2
cdr3_nt: TGTGCCAGTAGAGATCTAGCGGGAGTTGGCGTGGAGTTCTTC
cdr3_aa: CASRDLAGVGVEFF

clone_size: .
j_call: TRBJ1-1
v_call: TRBV7-2
d_call: TRBD1
cdr3_nt: TGTGCCAGCAGCAGCCCACAGGGGGGAAGGACTGAAGCTTTCTTT
cdr3_aa: CASSSPQGGRTEAFF